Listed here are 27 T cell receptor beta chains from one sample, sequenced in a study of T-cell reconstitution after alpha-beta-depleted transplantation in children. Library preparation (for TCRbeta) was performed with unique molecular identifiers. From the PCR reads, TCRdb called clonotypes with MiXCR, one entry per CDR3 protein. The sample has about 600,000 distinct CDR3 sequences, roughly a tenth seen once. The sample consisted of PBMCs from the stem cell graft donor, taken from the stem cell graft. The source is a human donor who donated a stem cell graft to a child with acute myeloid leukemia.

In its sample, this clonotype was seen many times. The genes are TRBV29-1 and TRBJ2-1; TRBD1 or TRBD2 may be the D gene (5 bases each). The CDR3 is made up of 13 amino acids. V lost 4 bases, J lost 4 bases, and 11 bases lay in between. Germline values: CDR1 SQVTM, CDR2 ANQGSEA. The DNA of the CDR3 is TGCAGCGTTGGTCGGGACGGATACAATGAGCAGTTCTTC. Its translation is CSVGRDGYNEQFF.

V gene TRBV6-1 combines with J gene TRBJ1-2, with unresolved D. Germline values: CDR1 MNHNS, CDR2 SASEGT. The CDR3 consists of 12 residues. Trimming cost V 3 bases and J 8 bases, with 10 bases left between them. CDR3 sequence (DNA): TGTGCCAGCAGTGACGGATGGGCGGGCTACACCTTC. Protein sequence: CASSDGWAGYTF.

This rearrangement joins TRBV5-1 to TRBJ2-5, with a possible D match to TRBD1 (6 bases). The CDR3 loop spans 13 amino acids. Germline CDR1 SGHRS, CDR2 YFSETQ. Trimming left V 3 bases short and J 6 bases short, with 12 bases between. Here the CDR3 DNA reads TGCGCCAGCAGCTCGCGGCAGGGGAAGACCCAGTACTTC. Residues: CASSSRQGKTQYF.

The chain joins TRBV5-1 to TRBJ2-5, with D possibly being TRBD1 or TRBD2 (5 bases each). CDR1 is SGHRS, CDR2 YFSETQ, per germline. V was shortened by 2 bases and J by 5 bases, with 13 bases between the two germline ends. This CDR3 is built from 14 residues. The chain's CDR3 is CASSFLLGAETQYF. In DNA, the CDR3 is TGCGCCAGCAGCTTCCTACTAGGGGCGGAGACCCAGTACTTC.

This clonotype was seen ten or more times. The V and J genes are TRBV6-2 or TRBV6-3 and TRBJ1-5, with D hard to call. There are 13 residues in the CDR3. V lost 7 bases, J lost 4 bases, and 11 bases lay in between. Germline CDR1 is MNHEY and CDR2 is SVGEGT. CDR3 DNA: TGTGCCAGCATGCGGCAGGTGAATCAGCCCCAGCATTTT. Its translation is CASMRQVNQPQHF.

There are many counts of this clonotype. This CDR3 is CASSAGLAADTQYF. The CDR3 nucleotides are TGTGCCAGCAGCGCCGGACTAGCCGCAGATACGCAGTATTTT. The chain combines TRBV5-4 with TRBJ2-3; 8 bases are shared with TRBD2. V lost 4 bases and J lost 4; bases outside the gene matches: 5. Germline loops: CDR1 SGHNT, CDR2 YYREEE (reference sequence). The CDR3 extends over 14 amino acids.

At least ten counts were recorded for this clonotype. The CDR3 reads CASSRTGNQPQHF. In DNA, the CDR3 is TGTGCCAGCAGTCGGACAGGCAATCAGCCCCAGCATTTT. This chain uses TRBV27 with TRBJ1-5; possibly TRBD1 for D (6 bases). V was clipped by 5 bases and J by 2 bases, with 7 bases between them. Germline CDR1 reads MNHEY; CDR2 reads SMNVEV (reference sequence). The length of the CDR3 is 13 residues.

Written as DNA, the CDR3 is TGTGCCAGCAGTCGTACGGGACAGCTTAACTATGGCTACACCTTC. This gives the protein CASSRTGQLNYGYTF. The chain has TRBV6-1 and TRBJ1-2; 7 bases agree with TRBD1. V was clipped by 5 bases and J by 1 base; unmatched bases: 7. Per germline, CDR1 MNHNS and CDR2 SASEGT. The CDR3 has 15 residues.

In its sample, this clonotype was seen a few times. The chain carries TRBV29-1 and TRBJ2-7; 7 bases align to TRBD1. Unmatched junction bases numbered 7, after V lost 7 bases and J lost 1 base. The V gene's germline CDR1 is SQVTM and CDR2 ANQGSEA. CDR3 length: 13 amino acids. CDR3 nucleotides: TGCAGCGCTTCGGGACAGAGATCCTACGAGCAGTACTTC. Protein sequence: CSASGQRSYEQYF.

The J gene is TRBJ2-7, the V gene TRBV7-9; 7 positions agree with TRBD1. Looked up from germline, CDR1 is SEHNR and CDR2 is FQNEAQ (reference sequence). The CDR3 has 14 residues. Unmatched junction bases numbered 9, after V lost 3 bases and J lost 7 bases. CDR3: CASSLVRDRREQYF. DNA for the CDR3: TGTGCCAGCAGCTTGGTCCGGGACAGAAGGGAGCAGTACTTC.

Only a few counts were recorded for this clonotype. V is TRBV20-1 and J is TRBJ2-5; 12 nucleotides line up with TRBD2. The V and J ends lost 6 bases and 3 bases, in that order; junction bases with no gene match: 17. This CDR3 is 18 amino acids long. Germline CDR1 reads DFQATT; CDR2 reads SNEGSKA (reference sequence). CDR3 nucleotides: TGCAGTGCAAGGCGGGTGACTAGCGGGAGAAGAGATAAAGAGACCCAGTACTTC. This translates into CSARRVTSGRRDKETQYF.

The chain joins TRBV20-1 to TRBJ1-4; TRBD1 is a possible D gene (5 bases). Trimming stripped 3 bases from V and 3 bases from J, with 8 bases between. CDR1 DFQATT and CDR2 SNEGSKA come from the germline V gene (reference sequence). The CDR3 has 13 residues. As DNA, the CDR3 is TGCAGTGCTAGGATAGGGGCTAATGAAAAACTGTTTTTT. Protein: CSARIGANEKLFF.

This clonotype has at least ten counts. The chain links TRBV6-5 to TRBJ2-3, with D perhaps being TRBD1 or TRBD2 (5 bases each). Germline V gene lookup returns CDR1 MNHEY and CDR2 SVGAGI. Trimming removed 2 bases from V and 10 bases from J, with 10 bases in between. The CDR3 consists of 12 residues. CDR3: CASSYQMGPQYF. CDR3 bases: TGTGCCAGCAGTTACCAGATGGGACCGCAGTATTTT.

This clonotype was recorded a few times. CDR3 nucleotides: TGTGCCAGCAGCTTAGAAGGTGGACTAGTATCCGGGGAGCTGTTTTTT. Amino acids: CASSLEGGLVSGELFF. The rearrangement uses TRBV7-3 and TRBJ2-2; 7 nucleotides align to TRBD2. CDR3 length equals 16 residues. The V gene end was trimmed by 2 bases and the J gene end by 6 bases; junction bases not matched to a gene: 9. In germline, CDR1 is SGHTA, CDR2 FQGTGA.

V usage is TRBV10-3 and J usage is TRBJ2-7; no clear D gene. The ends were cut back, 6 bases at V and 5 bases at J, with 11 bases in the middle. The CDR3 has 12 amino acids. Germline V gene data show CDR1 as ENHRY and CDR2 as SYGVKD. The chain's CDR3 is CAISSNFDEQYF. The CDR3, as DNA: TGTGCCATCAGCTCCAATTTCGACGAGCAGTACTTC.

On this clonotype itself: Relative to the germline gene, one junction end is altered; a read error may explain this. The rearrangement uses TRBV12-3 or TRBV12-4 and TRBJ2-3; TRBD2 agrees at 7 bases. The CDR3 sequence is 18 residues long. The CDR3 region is CAISFLDGGGESTDTQYF. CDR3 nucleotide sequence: TGTGCCATCAGTTTCTTGGATGGGGGAGGGGAAAGCACAGATACGCAGTATTTT.

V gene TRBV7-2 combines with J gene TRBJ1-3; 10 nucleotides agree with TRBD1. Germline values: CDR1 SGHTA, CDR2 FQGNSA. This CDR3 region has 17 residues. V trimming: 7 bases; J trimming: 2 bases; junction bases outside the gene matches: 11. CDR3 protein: CASTQALGTGAGNTIYF. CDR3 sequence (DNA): TGTGCCAGCACCCAAGCGTTAGGGACAGGGGCTGGAAACACCATATATTTT.

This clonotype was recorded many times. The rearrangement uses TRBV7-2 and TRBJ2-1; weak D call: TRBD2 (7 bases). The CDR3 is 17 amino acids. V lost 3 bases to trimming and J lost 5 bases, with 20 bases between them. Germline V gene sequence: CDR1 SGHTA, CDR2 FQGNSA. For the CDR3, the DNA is TGTGCCAGCAGCTTGGGTGGTTTTAGGGGGGGCCACAATGAGCAGTTCTTC. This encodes CASSLGGFRGGHNEQFF.

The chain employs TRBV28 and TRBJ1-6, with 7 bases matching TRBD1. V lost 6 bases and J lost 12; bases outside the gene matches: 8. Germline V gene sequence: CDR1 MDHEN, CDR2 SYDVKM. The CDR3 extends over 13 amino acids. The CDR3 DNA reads TGTGCCAGCAGCCCGGGACAGCCTCAACCCCTCCACTTT. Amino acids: CASSPGQPQPLHF.

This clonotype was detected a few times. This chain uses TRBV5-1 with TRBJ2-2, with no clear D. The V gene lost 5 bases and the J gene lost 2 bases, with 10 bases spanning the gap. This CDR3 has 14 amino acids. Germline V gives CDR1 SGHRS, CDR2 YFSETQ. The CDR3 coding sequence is TGCGCCAGCAGAACACGTTCTAACACCGGGGAGCTGTTTTTT. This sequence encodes CASRTRSNTGELFF.

In DNA form, the CDR3 reads TGTGCCAGCAGTTTAGATGAGAGGTACAATGAGCAGTTCTTC. Translated: CASSLDERYNEQFF. The chain links TRBV12-3 or TRBV12-4 to TRBJ2-1; unclear D gene. This CDR3 contains 14 residues. Trimming removed 1 base from V and 4 bases from J, with 8 bases in between.

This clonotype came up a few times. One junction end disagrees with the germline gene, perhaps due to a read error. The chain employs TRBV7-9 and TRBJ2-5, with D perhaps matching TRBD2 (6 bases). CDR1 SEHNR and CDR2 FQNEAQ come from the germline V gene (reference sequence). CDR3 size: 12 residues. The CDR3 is CASSLREMAQYF. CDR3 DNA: TGTGCCAGCAGTCTCCGGGAGATGGCCCAATACTTC.

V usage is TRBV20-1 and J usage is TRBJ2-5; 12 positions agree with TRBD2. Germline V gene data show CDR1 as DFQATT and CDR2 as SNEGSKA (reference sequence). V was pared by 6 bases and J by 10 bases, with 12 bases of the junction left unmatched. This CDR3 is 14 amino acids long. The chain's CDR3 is CSARLAGVRADQYF. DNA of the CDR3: TGCAGTGCCAGACTAGCGGGAGTACGCGCCGACCAGTACTTC.

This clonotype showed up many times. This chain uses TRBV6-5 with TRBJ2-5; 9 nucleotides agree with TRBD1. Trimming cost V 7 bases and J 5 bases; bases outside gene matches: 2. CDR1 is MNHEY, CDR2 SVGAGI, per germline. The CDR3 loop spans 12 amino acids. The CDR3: CASKDRGETQYF. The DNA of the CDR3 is TGTGCCAGCAAAGACAGGGGGGAGACCCAGTACTTC.

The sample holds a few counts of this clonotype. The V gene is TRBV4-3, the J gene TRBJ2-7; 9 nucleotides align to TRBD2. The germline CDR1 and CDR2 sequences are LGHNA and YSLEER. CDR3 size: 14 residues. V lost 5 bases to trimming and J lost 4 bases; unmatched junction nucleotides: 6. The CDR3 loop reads CASSSVAGEYEQYF. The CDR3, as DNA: TGCGCCAGCAGCTCAGTAGCGGGAGAATACGAGCAGTACTTC.

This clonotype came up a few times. For the CDR3, the DNA is TGTGCCAGCAGCTTAGCAGTGTCTCACGCTGAAGCTTTCTTT. It yields the protein CASSLAVSHAEAFF. This chain joins TRBV7-9 and TRBJ1-1; no clear D gene. Trimming cost V 0 bases and J 6 bases, with 11 bases left between them. The CDR3 runs 14 residues. In germline, CDR1 is SEHNR, CDR2 FQNEAQ (reference sequence).

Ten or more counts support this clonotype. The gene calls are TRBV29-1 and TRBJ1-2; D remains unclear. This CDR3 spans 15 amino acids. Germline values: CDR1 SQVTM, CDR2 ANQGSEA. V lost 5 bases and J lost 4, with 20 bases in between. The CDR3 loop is CSVPPGPGDRYGYTF. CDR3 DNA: TGCAGCGTTCCACCGGGCCCCGGAGATCGCTATGGCTACACCTTC.